This is a list of T cell receptor beta chains from one sample in a study of post-analysis software for immune sequencing data. TCRdb redid the calling of the PCR reads with MiXCR, one entry per CDR3 protein. The sample records roughly 540,000 distinct CDR3 sequences, roughly 34% being singletons. Sequencing was performed on blood. The receptor source for this set is a girl aged 2 to 17 with multiple sclerosis. Each CDR3 is given with its conserved first and last residue. The D gene is left open where the match is weak. Not all rows give a size; the values are once, few, many and, for expanded clones, a class.

j_call,d_call,clone_size,v_call,cdr3_aa,cdr3_nt
TRBJ1-2,.,.,TRBV6-6,CASNELVTGQHGYTF,TGTGCCAGCAATGAGTTGGTTACAGGGCAGCACGGCTACACCTTC
TRBJ2-2,TRBD1,.,TRBV12-3/TRBV12-4,CASSLAPGQGANTGELFF,TGTGCCAGCAGTTTAGCACCGGGACAGGGGGCCAACACCGGGGAGCTGTTTTTT
TRBJ2-1,.,few,TRBV7-9,CASSLYQSSYNEQFF,TGTGCCAGCAGCTTGTACCAGAGCTCCTACAATGAGCAGTTCTTC
TRBJ1-4,.,.,TRBV5-6,CASSLGVGNEEEKLFF,TGTGCCAGCAGCTTGGGGGTAGGCAATGAAGAGGAAAAACTGTTTTTT
TRBJ2-5,.,few,TRBV10-3,CAISESIPDQETQYF,TGTGCCATCAGTGAGTCGATACCGGACCAAGAGACCCAGTACTTC
TRBJ2-3,TRBD2,.,TRBV7-2,CASSLGGGRQVTQYF,TGTGCCAGCAGCTTAGGGGGGGGTCGCCAGGTTACGCAGTATTTT
TRBJ2-5,TRBD1,.,TRBV4-1,CASSQDSTGGRDEQYF,TGCGCCAGCAGCCAAGATTCGACAGGGGGCCGCGATGAGCAGTACTTC
TRBJ2-5,TRBD1,few,TRBV11-2,CASSLGRDRAYKQYF,TGTGCCAGCAGCTTGGGACGGGACAGGGCCTACAAGCAGTACTTC
TRBJ1-1,.,few,TRBV5-1,CASSLGTTRDTEAFF,TGCGCCAGCAGCTTGGGCACAACACGAGACACTGAAGCTTTCTTT
TRBJ2-5,.,.,TRBV29-1,CSALLLGRETQYF,TGCAGCGCCCTCCTGCTGGGGAGAGAGACCCAGTACTTC
TRBJ2-1,.,.,TRBV4-1,CASSSLHVPGNEQFF,TGCGCCAGCAGCTCACTTCACGTCCCGGGAAATGAGCAGTTCTTC
TRBJ2-7,.,many,TRBV29-1,CSVEGRGWKYEQYF,TGCAGCGTTGAAGGTCGGGGGTGGAAATACGAGCAGTACTTC
TRBJ1-2,TRBD1,.,TRBV12-5,CASGRQGAGKISPNYGYTF,TGTGCTAGTGGTCGGCAGGGGGCGGGCAAAATCTCACCAAACTATGGCTACACCTTC
TRBJ2-1,TRBD2,.,TRBV27,CASSLSTSGVRNEQFF,TGTGCCAGCAGTTTATCGACTAGCGGGGTAAGGAATGAGCAGTTCTTC
TRBJ2-5,TRBD1,few,TRBV6-1,CASSVFRGPGETQYF,TGTGCCAGCAGTGTATTTAGGGGGCCGGGGGAGACCCAGTACTTC
TRBJ2-5,TRBD1,.,TRBV29-1,CSVQDRVRETQYF,TGCAGCGTCCAAGACAGGGTTCGAGAGACCCAGTACTTC
TRBJ2-5,.,few,TRBV15,CATSRDTGSQETQYF,TGTGCCACCAGCAGAGATACCGGGAGTCAAGAGACCCAGTACTTC
TRBJ1-5,TRBD1,.,TRBV12-3/TRBV12-4,CASSLDRVSNQPQHF,TGTGCCAGCAGCCTTGACAGGGTTAGCAATCAGCCCCAGCATTTT
TRBJ1-5,.,.,TRBV2,CASGIGVNQPQHF,TGTGCCAGTGGTATTGGGGTCAATCAGCCCCAGCATTTT
TRBJ1-2,.,.,TRBV12-3/TRBV12-4,CASTLPLGGPPYGYTF,TGTGCCAGCACCTTACCCCTCGGAGGGCCCCCTTATGGCTACACCTTC
TRBJ2-1,TRBD1,.,TRBV2,CASSRQGLNEQFF,TGTGCCAGCAGTAGACAGGGGCTCAATGAGCAGTTCTTC
TRBJ1-4,.,.,TRBV29-1,CSVERGELFF,TGCAGCGTCGAGAGGGGGGAACTGTTTTTT
TRBJ2-1,.,few,TRBV5-1,CASSFTTYSYNEQFF,TGCGCCAGCAGCTTTACGACCTACTCCTACAATGAGCAGTTCTTC
TRBJ2-1,.,.,TRBV5-1,CASSPDTYNEQFF,TGCGCCAGCAGCCCGGACACCTACAATGAGCAGTTCTTC
TRBJ2-3,.,few,TRBV3-1,CASSRTPGTQIDTQYF,TGTGCCAGCAGCCGCACTCCCGGGACTCAGATAGATACGCAGTATTTT
TRBJ1-2,.,.,TRBV20-1,CSARAPGRDGYTF,TGCAGTGCTAGAGCCCCCGGGCGGGATGGCTACACCTTC